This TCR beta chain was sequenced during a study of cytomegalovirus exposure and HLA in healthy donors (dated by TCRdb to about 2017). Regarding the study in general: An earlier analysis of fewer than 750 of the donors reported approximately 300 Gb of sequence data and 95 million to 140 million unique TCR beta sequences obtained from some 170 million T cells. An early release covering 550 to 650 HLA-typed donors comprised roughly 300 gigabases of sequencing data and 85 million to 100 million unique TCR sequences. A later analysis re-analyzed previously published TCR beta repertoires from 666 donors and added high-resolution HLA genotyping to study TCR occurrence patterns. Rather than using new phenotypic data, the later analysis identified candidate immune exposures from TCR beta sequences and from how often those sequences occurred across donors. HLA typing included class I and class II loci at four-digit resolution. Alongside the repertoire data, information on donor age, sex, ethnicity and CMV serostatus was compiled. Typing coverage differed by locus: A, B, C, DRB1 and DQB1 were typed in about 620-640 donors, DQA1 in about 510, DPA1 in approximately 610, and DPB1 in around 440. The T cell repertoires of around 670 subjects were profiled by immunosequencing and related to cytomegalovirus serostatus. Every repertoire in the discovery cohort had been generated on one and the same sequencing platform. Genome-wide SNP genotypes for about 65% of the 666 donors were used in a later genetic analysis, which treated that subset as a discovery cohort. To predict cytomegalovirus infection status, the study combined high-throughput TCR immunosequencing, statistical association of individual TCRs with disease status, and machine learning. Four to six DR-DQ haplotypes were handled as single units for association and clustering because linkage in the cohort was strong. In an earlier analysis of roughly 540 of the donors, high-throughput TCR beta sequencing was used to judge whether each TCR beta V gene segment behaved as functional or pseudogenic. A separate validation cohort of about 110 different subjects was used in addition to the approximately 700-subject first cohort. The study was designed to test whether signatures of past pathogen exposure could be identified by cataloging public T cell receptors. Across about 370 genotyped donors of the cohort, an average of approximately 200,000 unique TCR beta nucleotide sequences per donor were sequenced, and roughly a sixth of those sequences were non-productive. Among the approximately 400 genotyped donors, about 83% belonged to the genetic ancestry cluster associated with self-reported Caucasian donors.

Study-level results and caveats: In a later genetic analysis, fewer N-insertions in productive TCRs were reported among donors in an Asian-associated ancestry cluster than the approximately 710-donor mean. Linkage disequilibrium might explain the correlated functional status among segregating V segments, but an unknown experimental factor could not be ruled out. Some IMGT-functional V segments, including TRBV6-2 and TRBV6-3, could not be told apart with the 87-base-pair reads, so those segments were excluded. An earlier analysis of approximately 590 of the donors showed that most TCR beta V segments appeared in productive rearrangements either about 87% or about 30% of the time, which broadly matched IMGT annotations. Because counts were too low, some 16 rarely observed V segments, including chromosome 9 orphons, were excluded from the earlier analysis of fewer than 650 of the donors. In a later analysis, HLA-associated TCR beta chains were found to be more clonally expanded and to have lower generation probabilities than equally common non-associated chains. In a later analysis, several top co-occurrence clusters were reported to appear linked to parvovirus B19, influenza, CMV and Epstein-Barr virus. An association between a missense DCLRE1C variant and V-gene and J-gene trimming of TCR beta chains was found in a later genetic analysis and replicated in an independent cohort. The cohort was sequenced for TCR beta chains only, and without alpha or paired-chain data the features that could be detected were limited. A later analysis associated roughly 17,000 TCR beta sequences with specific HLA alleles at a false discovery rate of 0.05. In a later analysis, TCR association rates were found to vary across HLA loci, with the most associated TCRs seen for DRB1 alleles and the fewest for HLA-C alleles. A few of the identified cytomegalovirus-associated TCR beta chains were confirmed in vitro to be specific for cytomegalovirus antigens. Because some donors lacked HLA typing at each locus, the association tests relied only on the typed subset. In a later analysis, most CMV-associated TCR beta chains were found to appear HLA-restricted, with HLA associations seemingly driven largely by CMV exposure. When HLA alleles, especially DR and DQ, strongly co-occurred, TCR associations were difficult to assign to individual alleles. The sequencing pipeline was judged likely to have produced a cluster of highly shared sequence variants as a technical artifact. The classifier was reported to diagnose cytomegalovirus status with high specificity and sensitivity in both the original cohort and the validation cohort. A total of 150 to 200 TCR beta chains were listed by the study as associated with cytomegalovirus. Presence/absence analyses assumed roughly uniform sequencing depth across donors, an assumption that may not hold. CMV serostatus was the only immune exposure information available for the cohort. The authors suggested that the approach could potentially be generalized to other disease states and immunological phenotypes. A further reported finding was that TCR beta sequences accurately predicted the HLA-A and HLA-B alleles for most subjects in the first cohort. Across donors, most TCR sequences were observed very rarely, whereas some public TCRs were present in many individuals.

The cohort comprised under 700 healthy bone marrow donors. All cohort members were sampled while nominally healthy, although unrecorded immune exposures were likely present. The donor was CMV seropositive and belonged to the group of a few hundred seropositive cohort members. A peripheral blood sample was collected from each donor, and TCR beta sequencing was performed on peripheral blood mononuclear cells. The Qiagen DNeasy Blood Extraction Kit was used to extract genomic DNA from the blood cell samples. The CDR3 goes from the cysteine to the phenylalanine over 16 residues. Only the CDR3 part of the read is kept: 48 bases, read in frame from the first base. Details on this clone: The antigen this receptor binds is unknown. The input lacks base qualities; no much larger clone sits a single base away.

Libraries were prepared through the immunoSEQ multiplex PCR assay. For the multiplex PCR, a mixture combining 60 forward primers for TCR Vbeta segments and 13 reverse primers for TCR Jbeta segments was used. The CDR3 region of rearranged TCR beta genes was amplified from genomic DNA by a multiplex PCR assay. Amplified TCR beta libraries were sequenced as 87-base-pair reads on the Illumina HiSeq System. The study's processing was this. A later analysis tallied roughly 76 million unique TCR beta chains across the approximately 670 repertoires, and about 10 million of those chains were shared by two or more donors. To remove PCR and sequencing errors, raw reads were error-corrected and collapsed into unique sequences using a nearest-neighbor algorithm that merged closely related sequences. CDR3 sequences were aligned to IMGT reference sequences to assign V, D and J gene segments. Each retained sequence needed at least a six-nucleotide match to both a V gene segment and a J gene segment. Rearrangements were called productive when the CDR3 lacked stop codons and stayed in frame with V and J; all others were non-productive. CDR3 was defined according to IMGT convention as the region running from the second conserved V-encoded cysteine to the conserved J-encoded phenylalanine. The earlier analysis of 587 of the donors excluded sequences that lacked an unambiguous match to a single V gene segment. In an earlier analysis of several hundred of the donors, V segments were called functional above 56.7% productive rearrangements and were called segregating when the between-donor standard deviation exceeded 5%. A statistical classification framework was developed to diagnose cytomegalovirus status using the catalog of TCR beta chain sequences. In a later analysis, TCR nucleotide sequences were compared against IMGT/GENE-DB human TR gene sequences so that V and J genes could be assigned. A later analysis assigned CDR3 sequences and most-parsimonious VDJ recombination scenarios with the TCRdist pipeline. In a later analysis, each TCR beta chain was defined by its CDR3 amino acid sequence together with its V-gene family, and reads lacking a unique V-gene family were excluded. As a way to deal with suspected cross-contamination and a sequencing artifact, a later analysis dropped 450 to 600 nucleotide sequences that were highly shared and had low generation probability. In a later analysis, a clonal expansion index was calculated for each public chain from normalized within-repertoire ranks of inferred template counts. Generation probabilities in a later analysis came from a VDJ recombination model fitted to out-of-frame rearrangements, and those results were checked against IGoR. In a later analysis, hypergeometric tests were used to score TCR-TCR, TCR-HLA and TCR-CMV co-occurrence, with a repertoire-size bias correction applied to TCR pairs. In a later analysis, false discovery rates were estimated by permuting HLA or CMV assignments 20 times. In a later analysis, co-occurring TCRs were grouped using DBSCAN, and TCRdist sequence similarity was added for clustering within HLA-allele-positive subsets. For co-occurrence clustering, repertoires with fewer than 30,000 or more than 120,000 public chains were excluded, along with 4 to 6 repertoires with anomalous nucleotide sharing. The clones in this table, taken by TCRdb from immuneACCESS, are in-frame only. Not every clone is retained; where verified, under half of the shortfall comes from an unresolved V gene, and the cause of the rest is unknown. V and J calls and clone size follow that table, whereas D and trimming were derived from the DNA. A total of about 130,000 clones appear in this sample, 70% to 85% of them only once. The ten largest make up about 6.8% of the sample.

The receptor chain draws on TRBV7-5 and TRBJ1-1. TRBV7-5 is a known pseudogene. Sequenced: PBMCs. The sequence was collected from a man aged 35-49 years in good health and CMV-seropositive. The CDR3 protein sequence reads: CVRSLESEVPGPEAFF. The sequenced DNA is TGTGTCAGAAGCTTAGAGTCAGAGGTACCCGGTCCTGAAGCTTTCTTT.